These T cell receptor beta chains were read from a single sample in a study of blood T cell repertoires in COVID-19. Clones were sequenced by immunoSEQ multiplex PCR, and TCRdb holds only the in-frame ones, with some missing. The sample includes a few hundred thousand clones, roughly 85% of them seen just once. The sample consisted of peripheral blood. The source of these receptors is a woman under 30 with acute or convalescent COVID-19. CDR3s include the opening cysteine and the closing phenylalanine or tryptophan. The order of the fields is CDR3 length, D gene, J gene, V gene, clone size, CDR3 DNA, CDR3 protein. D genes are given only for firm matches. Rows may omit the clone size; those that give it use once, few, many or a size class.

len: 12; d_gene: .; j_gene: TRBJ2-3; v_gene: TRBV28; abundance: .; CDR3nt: TGTGCCAGCAGTTTCAGCGTCATAGAGCAGTATTTT; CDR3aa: CASSFSVIEQYF
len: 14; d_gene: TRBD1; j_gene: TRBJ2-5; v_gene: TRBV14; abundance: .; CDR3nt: TGTGCCAGCAGCCTGACAGGGGGCGAAGAGACCCAGTACTTC; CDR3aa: CASSLTGGEETQYF
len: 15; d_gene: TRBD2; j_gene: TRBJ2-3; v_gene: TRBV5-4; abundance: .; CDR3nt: TGTGCCAGCAGCCTCCCGGGACTAGTATCAGATACGCAGTATTTT; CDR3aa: CASSLPGLVSDTQYF
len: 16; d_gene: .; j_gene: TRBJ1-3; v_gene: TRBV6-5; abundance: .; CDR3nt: TGTGCCAGCAGTTACTCGATTCCGGGCTCTGGAAACACCATATATTTT; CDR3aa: CASSYSIPGSGNTIYF
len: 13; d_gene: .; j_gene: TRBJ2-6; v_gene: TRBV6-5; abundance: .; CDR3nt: TGTGCCAGCACCCCATCTGGGGCCAACGTCCTGACTTTC; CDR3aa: CASTPSGANVLTF
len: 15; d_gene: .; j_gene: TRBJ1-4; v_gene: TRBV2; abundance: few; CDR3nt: TGTGCCAGCAGTCTACAGGGCCCGGCTAATGAAAAACTGTTTTTT; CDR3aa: CASSLQGPANEKLFF
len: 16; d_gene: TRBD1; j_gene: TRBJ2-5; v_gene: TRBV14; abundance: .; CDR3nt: TGTGCCAGCAGCTGGGGCGGACAGGGGGCATGGGAGACCCAGTACTTC; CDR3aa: CASSWGGQGAWETQYF
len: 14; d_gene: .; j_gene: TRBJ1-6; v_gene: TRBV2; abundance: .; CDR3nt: TGTGCCAGCAGTGAACGCAGGGGTAATTCACCCCTCCACTTT; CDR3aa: CASSERRGNSPLHF
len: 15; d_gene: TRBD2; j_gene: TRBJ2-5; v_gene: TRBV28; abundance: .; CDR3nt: TGTGCCAGCAGTCCGGGAGGACTAGTCCAAGAGACCCAGTACTTC; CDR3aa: CASSPGGLVQETQYF
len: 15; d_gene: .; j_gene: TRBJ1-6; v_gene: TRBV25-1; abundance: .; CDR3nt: TGTGCCAGCAGTACCGCAAGGTTGAGCGGTTCACCCCTCCACTTT; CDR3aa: CASSTARLSGSPLHF
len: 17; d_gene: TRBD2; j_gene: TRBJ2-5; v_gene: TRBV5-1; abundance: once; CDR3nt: TGCGCCAGCAGCTTGGTTAGCGGGGGGGCCGTGTATGAGACCCAGTACTTC; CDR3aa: CASSLVSGGAVYETQYF
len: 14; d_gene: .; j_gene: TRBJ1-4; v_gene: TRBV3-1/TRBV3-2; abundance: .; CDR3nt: TGTGCCAGCAGCCATGGGGGGATAGGGGAAAAACTGTTTTTT; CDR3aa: CASSHGGIGEKLFF
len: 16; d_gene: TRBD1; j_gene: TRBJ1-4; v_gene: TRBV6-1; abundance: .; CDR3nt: TGTGCCAGCAGTGGGGCTGTGACAGGGGGAAATGAAAAACTGTTTTTT; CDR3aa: CASSGAVTGGNEKLFF
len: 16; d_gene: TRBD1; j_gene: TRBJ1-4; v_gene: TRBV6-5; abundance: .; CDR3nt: TGTGCCAGCAGTTACAAGCCGGGACAGGGGAGTGAAAAACTGTTTTTT; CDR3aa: CASSYKPGQGSEKLFF
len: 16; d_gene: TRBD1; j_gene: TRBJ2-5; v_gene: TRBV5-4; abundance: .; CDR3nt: TGTGCCAGCAGCGATACTCGGGACAGGGGTTCGGAGACCCAGTACTTC; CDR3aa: CASSDTRDRGSETQYF
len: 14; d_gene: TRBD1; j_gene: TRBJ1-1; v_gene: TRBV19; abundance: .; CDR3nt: TGTGCCAGTAGAGTGGACAGGGATGGCACTGAAGCTTTCTTT; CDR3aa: CASRVDRDGTEAFF
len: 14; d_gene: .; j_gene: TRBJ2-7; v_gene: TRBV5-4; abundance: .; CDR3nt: TGTGCCAGCAGCTTGGCGACAGGAGCCTACGAGCAGTACTTC; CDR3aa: CASSLATGAYEQYF
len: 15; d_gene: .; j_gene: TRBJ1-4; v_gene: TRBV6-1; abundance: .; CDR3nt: TGTGCCAGCAGTGACGGACAGTTCTATAATGAAAAACTGTTTTTT; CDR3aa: CASSDGQFYNEKLFF
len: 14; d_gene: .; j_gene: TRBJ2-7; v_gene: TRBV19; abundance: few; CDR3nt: TGTGCCAGTAGTATAGGGGCCGGCCCCTACGAGCAGTACTTC; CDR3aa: CASSIGAGPYEQYF
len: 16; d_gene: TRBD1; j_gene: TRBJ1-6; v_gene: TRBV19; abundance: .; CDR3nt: TGTGCCAGTAGTAGACGGACAGGGGGTCAGGATTCACCCCTCCACTTT; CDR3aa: CASSRRTGGQDSPLHF
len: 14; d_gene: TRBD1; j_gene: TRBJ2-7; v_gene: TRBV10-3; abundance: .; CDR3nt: TGTGCCACCCGACAGGGGCGAGGATCCTACGAGCAGTACTTC; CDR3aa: CATRQGRGSYEQYF
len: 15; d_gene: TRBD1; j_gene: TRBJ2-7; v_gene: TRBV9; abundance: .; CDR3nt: TGTGCCAGCAGCGCCGAGGGGGCTGCCTCCTACGAGCAGTACTTC; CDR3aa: CASSAEGAASYEQYF
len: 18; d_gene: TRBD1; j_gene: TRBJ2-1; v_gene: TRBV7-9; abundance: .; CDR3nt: TGTGCCAGCAGCTTAGCGTACCTCAGGGGGCACCCCCTGAATGAGCAGTTCTTC; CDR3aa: CASSLAYLRGHPLNEQFF
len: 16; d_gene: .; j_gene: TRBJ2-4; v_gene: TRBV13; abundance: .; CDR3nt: TGTGCCAGCAGCGCCCCTGGGGGAGGAGCCAAAAACATTCAGTACTTC; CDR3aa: CASSAPGGGAKNIQYF
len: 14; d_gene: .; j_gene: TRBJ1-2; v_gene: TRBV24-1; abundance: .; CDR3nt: TGTGCCACCAGTGATGGACAACATTCCCGCGGCTACACCTTC; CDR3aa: CATSDGQHSRGYTF
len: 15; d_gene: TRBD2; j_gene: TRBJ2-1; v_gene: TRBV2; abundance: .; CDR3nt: TGTGCCAGCATCTTCGGGAGGAGCTCCTACAATGAGCAGTTCTTC; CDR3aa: CASIFGRSSYNEQFF
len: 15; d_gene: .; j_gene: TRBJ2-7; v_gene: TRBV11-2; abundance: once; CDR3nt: TGTGCCAGCAGCTTAGTGCCCGTGGGCCCCTACGAGCAGTACTTC; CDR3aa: CASSLVPVGPYEQYF
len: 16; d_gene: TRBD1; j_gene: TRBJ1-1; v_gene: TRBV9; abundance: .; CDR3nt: TGTGCCAGCAGCGTAGGTGTGGGACAGGGGAACACTGAAGCTTTCTTT; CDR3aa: CASSVGVGQGNTEAFF
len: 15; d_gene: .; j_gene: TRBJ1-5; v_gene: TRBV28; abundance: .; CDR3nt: TGTGCCAGCAGTTTAGACGGATTGAGGAATCAGCCCCAGCATTTT; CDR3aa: CASSLDGLRNQPQHF
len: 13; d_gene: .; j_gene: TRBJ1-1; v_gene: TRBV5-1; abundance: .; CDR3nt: TGCGCCAGCAGGACGGACATTAACACTGAAGCTTTCTTT; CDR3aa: CASRTDINTEAFF
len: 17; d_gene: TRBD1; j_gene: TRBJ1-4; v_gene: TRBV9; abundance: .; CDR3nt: TGTGCCAGCAGCTCGCGGACAGGGGGCGCGACTAATGAAAAACTGTTTTTT; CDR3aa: CASSSRTGGATNEKLFF
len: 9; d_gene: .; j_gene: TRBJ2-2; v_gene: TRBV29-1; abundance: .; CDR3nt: TGCAGCGTTGATCTAGAGCTGTTTTTT; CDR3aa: CSVDLELFF
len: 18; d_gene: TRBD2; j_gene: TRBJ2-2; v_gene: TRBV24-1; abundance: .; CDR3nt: TGTGCCACCAGTGATGGACTAGCGGGGGGGCTAGGCACCGGGGAGCTGTTTTTT; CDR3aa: CATSDGLAGGLGTGELFF
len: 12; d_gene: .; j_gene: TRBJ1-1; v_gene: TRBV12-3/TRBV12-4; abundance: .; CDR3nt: TGTGCCAGCAGTTTGTTCGGGACTGAAGCTTTCTTT; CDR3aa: CASSLFGTEAFF
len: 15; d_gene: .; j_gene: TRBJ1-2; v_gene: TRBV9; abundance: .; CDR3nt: TGTGCCAGCAGCACGCAACCGGGACAACACTATGGCTACACCTTC; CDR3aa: CASSTQPGQHYGYTF
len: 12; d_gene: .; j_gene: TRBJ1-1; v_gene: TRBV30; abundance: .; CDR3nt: TGTGCCTGGACCTCTCTGAACACTGAAGCTTTCTTT; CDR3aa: CAWTSLNTEAFF
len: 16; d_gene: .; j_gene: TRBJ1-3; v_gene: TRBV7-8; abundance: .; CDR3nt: TGTGCCAGCAGCTTAATGGGGCAGGACTCTGGAAACACCATATATTTT; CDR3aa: CASSLMGQDSGNTIYF
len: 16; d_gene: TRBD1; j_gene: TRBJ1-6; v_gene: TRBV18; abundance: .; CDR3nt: TGTGCCAGCGAGCCGGACAGGGGGCGAGGTAATTCACCCCTCCACTTT; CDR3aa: CASEPDRGRGNSPLHF
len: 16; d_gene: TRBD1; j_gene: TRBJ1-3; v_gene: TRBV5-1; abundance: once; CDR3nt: TGCGCCAGCAGCTTGGGAGGACAGGGGGCCGGAAACACCATATATTTT; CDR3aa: CASSLGGQGAGNTIYF
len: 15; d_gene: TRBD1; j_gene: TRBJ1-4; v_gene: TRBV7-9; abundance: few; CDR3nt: TGTGCCAGCAGCTCGCCAGGGGGCCGGAGTGAAAAACTGTTTTTT; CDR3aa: CASSSPGGRSEKLFF
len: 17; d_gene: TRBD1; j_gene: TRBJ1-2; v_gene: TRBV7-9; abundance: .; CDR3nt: TGTGCCAGCAGCCCTACGACCCTATTTGGACAGGGGGATGGCTACACCTTC; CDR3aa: CASSPTTLFGQGDGYTF
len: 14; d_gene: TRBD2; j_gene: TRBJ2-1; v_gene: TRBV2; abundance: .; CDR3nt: TGTGCCAAAAGCGGGAGGGTAGGGAACAATGAGCAGTTCTTC; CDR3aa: CAKSGRVGNNEQFF
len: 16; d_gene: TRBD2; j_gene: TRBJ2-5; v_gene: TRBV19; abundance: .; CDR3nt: TGTGCCAGTAGTATAGGTTTAGCGGGAGGGAGGGAGACCCAGTACTTC; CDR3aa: CASSIGLAGGRETQYF